The T cell receptor beta chain under discussion was sequenced for a study of shared clonotypes between healthy human individuals. Whole-study results and caveats: Naive subsets tended to show greater estimated richness than memory subsets.

Comment on this clone: What it recognizes is unknown.

All donors qualified as healthy HIV-negative adults and had experienced no recent acute infections or vaccinations. Sequencing used immunoSEQ multiplex PCR; TCRdb keeps in-frame clones, though not all of them. The repertoire holds around 2.3 million clones, with around 95% as singletons. The sample was naive CD4+ T cells sorted from blood. Indicated subset: CD45RA+ positively selected. The TCR was taken from a man aged 18 to 30 in good health.

As DNA, the CDR3 is TGTGCCAGCAGTGAACTAGGCAGGGGCACTGAAGCTTTCTTT. Translation gives CASSELGRGTEAFF. V usage is TRBV6-1 and J usage is TRBJ1-1; D is possibly TRBD1 (6 bases). The CDR3 runs 14 residues. The V gene lost 2 bases and the J gene lost 4 bases, with 11 bases spanning the gap. From germline, CDR1 is MNHNS and CDR2 SASEGT.